The following is a TCR beta chain sequence with its context. What it recognizes is unknown. Trimming removed 0 bases from V and 4 bases from J; junction bases left unmatched: 5. This CDR3 comprises 17 residues. CDR1 is LGHNA and CDR2 is YSLEER in the germline V gene. Peripheral blood CD8+ and CD4+ T cells were profiled by TCR beta sequencing. This entry is derived from a study of CD8 T cells in Susac syndrome. Findings and limits, study-wide: It was acknowledged by the study that relatively few individuals were included in its TCR sequencing and HLA analysis.

The RNA input was about 0.5 to 1 ug, and it was reverse transcribed with random hexamers. One entry per CDR3 protein, called by TCRdb with MiXCR from the immunoSEQ multiplex PCR reads. This sample has some 210,000 distinct CDR3 sequences; approximately 94% occur once, and the top ten carry under 0.2%. The genes are TRBV4-3 and TRBJ2-3, with TRBD2 identical over 12 bases. The receptor comes from a human donor with Susac syndrome. Sample: CD4+ T cells from PBMCs. For the CDR3, the DNA is TGCGCCAGCAGCCAAGAGGCGGCTAGCGGGGGGGCAGATACGCAGTATTTT. Residues: CASSQEAASGGADTQYF.